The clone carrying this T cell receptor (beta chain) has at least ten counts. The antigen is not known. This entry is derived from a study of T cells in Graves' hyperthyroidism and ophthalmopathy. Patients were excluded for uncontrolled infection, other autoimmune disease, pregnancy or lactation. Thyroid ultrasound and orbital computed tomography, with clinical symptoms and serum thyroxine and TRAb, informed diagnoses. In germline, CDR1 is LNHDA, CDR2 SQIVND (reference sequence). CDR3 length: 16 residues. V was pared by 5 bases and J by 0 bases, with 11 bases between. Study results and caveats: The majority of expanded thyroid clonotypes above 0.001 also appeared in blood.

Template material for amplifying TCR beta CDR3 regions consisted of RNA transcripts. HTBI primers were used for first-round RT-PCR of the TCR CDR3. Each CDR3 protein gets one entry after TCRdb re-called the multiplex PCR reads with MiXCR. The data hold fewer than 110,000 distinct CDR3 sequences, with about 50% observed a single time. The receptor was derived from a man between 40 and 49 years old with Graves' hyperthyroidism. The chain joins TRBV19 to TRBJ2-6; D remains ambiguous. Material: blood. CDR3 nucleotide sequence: TGTGCCAGTAGTCCGAAGGGTAGCTCTGGGGCCAACGTCCTGACTTTC. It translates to CASSPKGSSGANVLTF.